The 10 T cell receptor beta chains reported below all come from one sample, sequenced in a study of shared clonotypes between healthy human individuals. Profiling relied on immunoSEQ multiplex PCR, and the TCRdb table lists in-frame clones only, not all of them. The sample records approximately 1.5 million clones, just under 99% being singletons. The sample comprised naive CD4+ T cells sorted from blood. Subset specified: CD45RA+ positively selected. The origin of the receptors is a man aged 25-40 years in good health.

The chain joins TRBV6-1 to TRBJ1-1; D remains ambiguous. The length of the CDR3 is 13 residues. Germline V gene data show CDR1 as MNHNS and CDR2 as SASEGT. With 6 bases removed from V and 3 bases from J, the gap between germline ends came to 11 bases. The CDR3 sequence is CASSRTKDTEAFF. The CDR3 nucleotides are TGTGCCAGCAGCCGTACTAAGGACACTGAAGCTTTCTTT.

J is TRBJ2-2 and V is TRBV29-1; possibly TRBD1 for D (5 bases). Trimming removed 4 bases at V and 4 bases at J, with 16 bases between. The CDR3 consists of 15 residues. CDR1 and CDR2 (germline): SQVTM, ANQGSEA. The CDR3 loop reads CSVAKVGEVTGELFF. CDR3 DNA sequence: TGCAGCGTTGCTAAAGTAGGGGAAGTCACCGGGGAGCTGTTTTTT.

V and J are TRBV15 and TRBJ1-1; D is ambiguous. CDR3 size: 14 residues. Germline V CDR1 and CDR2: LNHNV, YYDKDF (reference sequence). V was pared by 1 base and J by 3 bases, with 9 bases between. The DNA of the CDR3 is TGTGCCACCAGCAGAGGCTATGAACACACTGAAGCTTTCTTT. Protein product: CATSRGYEHTEAFF.

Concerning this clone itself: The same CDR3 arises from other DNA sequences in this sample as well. CDR3 residues: CASSVLAGGKDTQYF. CDR3 coding DNA: TGTGCCAGCAGTGTACTAGCGGGAGGGAAAGATACGCAGTATTTT. The chain joins TRBV6-4 to TRBJ2-3, with 13 bases aligning to TRBD2. Trimming at V came to 4 bases and at J to 5 bases, leaving 3 bases not matched to a gene. Germline values: CDR1 MRHNA, CDR2 SNTAGT. This CDR3 region has 15 residues.

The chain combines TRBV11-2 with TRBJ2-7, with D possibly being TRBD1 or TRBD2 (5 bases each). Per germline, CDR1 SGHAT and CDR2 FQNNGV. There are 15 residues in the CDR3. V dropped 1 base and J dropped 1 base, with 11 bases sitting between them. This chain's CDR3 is CASSLVGVRSYEQYF. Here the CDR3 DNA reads TGTGCCAGCAGCTTAGTGGGGGTAAGGTCCTACGAGCAGTACTTC.

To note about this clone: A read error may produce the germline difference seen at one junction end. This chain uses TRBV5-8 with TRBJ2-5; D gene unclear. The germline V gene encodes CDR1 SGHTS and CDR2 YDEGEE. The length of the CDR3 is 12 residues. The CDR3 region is CASSFRQATQYF. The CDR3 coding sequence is TGTGCCAGCAGCTTCCGACAAGCGACCCAGTACTTC. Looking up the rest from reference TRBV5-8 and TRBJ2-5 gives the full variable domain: EAGVTQSPTHLIKTRGQQATLRCSPISGHTSVYWYQQALGLGLQFLLWYDEGEERNRGNFPPRFSGRQFPNYSSELNVNALELEDSALYLCASSFRQATQYFGPGTRLLVL.

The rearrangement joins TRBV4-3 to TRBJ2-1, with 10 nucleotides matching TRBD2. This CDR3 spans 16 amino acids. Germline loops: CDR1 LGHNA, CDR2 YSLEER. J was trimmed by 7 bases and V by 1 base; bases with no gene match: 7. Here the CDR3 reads CASSQGSGRAGNEQFF. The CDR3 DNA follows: TGCGCCAGCAGCCAAGGAAGCGGGAGGGCCGGTAATGAGCAGTTCTTC.

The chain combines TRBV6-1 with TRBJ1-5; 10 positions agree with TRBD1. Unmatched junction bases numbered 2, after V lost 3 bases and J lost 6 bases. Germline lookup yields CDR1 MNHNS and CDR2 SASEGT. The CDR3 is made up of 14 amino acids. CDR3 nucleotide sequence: TGTGCCAGCAGTGAGACAGGGGGCTCTCAGCCCCAGCATTTT. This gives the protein CASSETGGSQPQHF.

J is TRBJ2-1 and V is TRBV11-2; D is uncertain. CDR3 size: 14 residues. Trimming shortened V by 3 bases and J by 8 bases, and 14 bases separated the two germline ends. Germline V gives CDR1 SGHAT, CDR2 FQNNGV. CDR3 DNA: TGTGCCAGCAGCTTCCGCGACGCCGGGCATGAGCAGTTCTTC. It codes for CASSFRDAGHEQFF. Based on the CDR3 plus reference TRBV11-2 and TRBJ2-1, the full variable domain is EAGVAQSPRYKIIEKRQSVAFWCNPISGHATLYWYQQILGQGPKLLIQFQNNGVVDDSQLPKDRFSAERLKGVDSTLKIQPAKLEDSAVYLCASSFRDAGHEQFFGPGTRLTVL.

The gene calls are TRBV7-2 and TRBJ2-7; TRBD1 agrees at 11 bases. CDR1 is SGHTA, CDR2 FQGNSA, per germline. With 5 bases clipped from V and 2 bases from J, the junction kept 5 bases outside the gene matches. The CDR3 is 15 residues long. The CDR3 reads CASSGDRGSTYEQYF. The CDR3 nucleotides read TGTGCCAGCAGCGGGGACAGGGGGAGCACCTACGAGCAGTACTTC.